These 5 T cell receptor beta chains were all obtained from the same sample, sequenced in a study of regulatory T cells in long-lasting Graves disease. According to the study, TCR beta libraries were built with iRepertoire HTBI primers and CDR3-region Arm-PCR. TCRdb recomputed calls from the multiplex PCR reads with MiXCR, one row per CDR3 protein. Altogether 370,000 or so distinct CDR3 sequences are present, around 15% being singletons, with the ten largest covering about 19%. The time point is: newly diagnosed GD, antithyroid drugs for less than 3 months. PBMC-extracted RNA yielded the TCR library. These data also formed part of another study, on T cells in Graves' hyperthyroidism and ophthalmopathy.

This specimen was peripheral blood mononuclear cells (PBMCs), taken at new diagnosis, from a patient treated with antithyroid drugs. The source is a woman between 18 and 29 years old with Graves disease.

This clonotype was detected only a few times. The CDR3 coding sequence is TGTGCCACCAGTGAGCCACTAGCGGGGAGCACAGATACGCAGTATTTT. It yields the protein CATSEPLAGSTDTQYF. V gene TRBV24-1 combines with J gene TRBJ2-3; 10 bases agree with TRBD2. The V gene's germline CDR1 is KGHDR and CDR2 SFDVKD. Trimming at V came to 4 bases and at J to 0 bases, leaving 3 bases not matched to a gene. This CDR3 is 16 amino acids long.

This rearrangement joins TRBV5-5 to TRBJ1-2; 7 bases line up with TRBD1. CDR1 is SGHKS, CDR2 YYEKEE, per germline (reference sequence). This CDR3 region has 15 residues. Trimming removed 0 bases from V and 3 bases from J; junction bases left unmatched: 5. The chain's CDR3 is CASSLDSGQDYGYTF. The CDR3 bases are TGTGCCAGCAGCTTGGATTCTGGACAGGACTATGGCTACACCTTC.

V usage is TRBV4-1 and J usage is TRBJ2-1; TRBD2 aligns across 8 bases. Germline CDR1 MGHRA, CDR2 YSYEKL. V dropped 3 bases and J dropped 7; count of bases not matched to a gene: 8. The CDR3 covers 15 residues. The CDR3 coding sequence is TGCGCCAGCAGCCATTTAGCGGGGTTAGGGAATGAGCAGTTCTTC. This gives the protein CASSHLAGLGNEQFF.

This clonotype appeared many times. At one of its ends the junction is not consistent with the germline gene, which may arise from a read error. The V gene is TRBV4-2, the J gene TRBJ1-1; D gene ambiguous. Germline lookup yields CDR1 LGHNA and CDR2 YNFKEQ. The CDR3 length is 15 residues. Written as DNA, the CDR3 is TGTGCCGGCAGCCAAAACTGGGCAGAAAACACTGAAGCTTTCTTT. This codes for CAGSQNWAENTEAFF.

This clonotype was observed many times. CDR3 coding DNA: TGTGCCAGCTCAGGGACGGAAAGCAATCAGCCCCAGCATTTT. Translating gives CASSGTESNQPQHF. The chain is built from TRBV18 and TRBJ1-5; possibly TRBD1 for D (5 bases). The germline V and J ends were trimmed by 5 bases and 1 base, with 9 bases remaining between them. The CDR3 runs to 14 residues. Per the germline V gene, CDR1 is KGHSH and CDR2 is LQKENI.